The present entry profiles one TCR beta chain with its context. The antigen is not known. V lost 5 bases and J lost 2; bases outside the gene matches: 14. Per germline, CDR1 SGHAT and CDR2 FQNNGV. The CDR3 length is 17 residues. This specimen comes from a study of T cells in Graves' hyperthyroidism and ophthalmopathy. Whole-study findings and limits: Ophthalmopathy was model-predicted a median about 7.1 months pre-onset.

RNA transcripts served as the template for amplifying TCR beta CDR3 regions. Initially, a first-round RT-PCR of the TCR CDR3 employed the HTBI primer set. TCRdb reanalysed the multiplex PCR reads using MiXCR and keeps one entry per CDR3 protein. The data hold under 250,000 distinct CDR3 sequences, with more than 20% observed a single time. Uncontrolled infection, other autoimmune disease, pregnancy or lactation excluded patients. Diagnosis relied on clinical symptoms, serum thyroxine and TRAb, thyroid ultrasound and orbital computed tomography. The chain is built from TRBV11-2 and TRBJ2-7, with TRBD1 matching 8 bases. The specimen sequenced was blood. The source of this sequence is a woman in her forties with Graves' ophthalmopathy. CDR3 coding DNA: TGTGCCAGCAGCCCCCGAAGACAGGGGCCCCGGGCCTACGAGCAGTACTTC. Translating gives CASSPRRQGPRAYEQYF.